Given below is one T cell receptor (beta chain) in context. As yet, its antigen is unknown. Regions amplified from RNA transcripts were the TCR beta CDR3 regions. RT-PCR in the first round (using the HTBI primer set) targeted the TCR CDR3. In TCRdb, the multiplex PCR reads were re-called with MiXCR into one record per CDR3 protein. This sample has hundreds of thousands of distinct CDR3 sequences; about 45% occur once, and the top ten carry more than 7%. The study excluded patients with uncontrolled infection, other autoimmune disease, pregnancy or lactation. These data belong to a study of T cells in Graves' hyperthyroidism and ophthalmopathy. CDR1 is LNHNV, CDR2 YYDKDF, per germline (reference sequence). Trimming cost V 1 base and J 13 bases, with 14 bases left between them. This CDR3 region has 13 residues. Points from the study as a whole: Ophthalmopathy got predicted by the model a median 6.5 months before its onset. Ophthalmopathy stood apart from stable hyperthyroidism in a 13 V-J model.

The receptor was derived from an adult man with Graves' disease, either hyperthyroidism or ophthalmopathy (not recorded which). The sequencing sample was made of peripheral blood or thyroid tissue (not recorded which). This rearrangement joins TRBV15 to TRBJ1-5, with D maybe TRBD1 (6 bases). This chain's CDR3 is CATSRGPGAEQHF. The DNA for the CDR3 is TGTGCCACCAGCAGAGGCCCGGGGGCGGAGCAGCATTTT.